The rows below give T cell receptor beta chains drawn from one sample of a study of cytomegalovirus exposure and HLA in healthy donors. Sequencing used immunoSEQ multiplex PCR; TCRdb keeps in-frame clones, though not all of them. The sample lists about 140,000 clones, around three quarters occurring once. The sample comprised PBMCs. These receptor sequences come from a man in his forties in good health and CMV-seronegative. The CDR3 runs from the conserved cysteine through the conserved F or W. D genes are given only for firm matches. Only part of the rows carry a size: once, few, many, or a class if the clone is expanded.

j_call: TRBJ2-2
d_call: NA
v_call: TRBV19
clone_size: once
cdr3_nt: TGTGCCAGTAGTATGAGCCTAGCGCTAGGCCCCGGGGAGCTGTTTTTT
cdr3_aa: CASSMSLALGPGELFF

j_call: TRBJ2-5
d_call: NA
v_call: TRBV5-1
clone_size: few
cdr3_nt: TGCGCCAGCAGCTTGGTGGCCGGGAAAGAGACCCAGTACTTC
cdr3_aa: CASSLVAGKETQYF

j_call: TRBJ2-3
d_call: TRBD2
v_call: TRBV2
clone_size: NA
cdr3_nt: TGTGCCAGCAGTCGCGGGGGGGCCCTGGGCACAGATACGCAGTATTTT
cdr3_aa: CASSRGGALGTDTQYF

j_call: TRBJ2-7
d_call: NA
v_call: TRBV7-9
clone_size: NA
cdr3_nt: TGTGCCAGCAGCTTAGGAGACAACCCCTACGAGCAGTACTTC
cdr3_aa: CASSLGDNPYEQYF

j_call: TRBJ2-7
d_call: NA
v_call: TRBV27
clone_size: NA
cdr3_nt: TGTGCCAGCAGTCAGCAGGCCCTAAACGAGCAGTACTTC
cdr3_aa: CASSQQALNEQYF

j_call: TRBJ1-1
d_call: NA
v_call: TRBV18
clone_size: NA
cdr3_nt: TGTGCCAGCTCACCAACAGGCGGGGACACTGAAGCTTTCTTT
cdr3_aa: CASSPTGGDTEAFF

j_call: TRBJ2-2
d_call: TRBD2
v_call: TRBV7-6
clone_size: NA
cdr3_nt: TGTGCCAGCAGCTTAGCGGGCGGGGGGTACACCGGGGAGCTGTTTTTT
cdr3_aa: CASSLAGGGYTGELFF

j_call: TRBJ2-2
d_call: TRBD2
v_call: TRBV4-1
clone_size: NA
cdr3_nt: TGCGCCAGCAGCCAAGATGCAGGGAGGGTTGCCGGGGAGCTGTTTTTT
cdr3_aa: CASSQDAGRVAGELFF

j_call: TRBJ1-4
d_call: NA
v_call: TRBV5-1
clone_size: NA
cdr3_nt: TGCGCCAGCAGCTTCGACAGAGCAACTAATGAAAAACTGTTTTTT
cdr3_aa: CASSFDRATNEKLFF

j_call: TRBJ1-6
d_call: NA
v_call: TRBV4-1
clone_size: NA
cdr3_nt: TGCGCCAGCAGCCAAGTAGGGCAGGAGGTTGGTTCACCCCTCCACTTT
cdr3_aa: CASSQVGQEVGSPLHF

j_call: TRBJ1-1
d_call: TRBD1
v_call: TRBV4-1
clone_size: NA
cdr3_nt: TGCGCCAGCAGCCAGATCACCTTACAGGGGACTTCCACTGAAGCTTTCTTT
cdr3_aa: CASSQITLQGTSTEAFF

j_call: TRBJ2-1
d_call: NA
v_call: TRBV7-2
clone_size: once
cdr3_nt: TGTGCCAGCAGCCCTAGCCCGTTTTACAATGAGCAGTTCTTC
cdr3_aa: CASSPSPFYNEQFF

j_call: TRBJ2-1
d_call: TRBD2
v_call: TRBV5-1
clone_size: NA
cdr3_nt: TGCGCCAGCAGCTTGGAGGGTGGCGTAGTAGCGGGAGACGACAATGAGCAGTTCTTC
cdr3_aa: CASSLEGGVVAGDDNEQFF

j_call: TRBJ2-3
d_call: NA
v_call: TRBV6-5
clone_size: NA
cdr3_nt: TGTGCCAGCAACGGCAGGGGAGGGACAGATACGCAGTATTTT
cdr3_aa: CASNGRGGTDTQYF

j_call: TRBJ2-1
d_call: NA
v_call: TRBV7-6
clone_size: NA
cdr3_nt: TGTGCCAGCAGCTTCGGCGGATCCTACAATGAGCAGTTCTTC
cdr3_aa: CASSFGGSYNEQFF

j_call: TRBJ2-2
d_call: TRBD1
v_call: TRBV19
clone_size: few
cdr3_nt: TGTGCCAGTAGTACCCGGACAGGGGCGAACACCGGGGAGCTGTTTTTT
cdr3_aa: CASSTRTGANTGELFF

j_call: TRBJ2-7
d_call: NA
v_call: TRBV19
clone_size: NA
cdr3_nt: TGTGCCAGTAGTTTCAGGGTAGGTGGGTACGAGCAGTACTTC
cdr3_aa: CASSFRVGGYEQYF

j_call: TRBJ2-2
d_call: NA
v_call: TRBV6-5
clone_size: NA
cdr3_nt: TGTGCCAGCAGGTCCCGGGGGAACACCGGGGAGCTGTTTTTT
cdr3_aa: CASRSRGNTGELFF

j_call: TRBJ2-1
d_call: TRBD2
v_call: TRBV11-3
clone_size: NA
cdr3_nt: TGTGCCAGCAGCGGGACGGGACAGATAGTTAGCGGGGGGGCCAATGAGCAGTTCTTC
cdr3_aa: CASSGTGQIVSGGANEQFF

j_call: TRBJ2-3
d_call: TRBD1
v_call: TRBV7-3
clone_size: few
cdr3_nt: TGTGCCAGCAGCCGAGAGGGACAGCACACAGATACGCAGTATTTT
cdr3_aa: CASSREGQHTDTQYF

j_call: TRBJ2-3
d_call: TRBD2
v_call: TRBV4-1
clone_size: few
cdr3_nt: TGCGCCAGCAGCCCAACAAGCGGGAGTGTGCAGTATTTT
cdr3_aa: CASSPTSGSVQYF

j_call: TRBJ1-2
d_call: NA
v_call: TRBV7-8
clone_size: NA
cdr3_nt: TGTGCCAGCAGCTCCCGCAGGGTTCTAGGCTATGGCTACACCTTC
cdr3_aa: CASSSRRVLGYGYTF

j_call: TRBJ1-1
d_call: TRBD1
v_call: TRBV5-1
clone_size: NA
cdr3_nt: TGCGCCAGCAGCTTGGGACAGGGGGCTGAAGCTTTCTTT
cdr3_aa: CASSLGQGAEAFF

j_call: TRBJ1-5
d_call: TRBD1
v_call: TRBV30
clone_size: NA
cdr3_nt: TGTGCCTGGAGCGCCCCGGACAGGGGCTATAGCAATCAGCCCCAGCATTTT
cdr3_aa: CAWSAPDRGYSNQPQHF

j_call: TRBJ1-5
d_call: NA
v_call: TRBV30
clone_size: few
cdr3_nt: TGTGCCTGGGCCGGGACACTTAGCAATCAGCCCCAGCATTTT
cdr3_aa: CAWAGTLSNQPQHF